These 30 T cell receptor beta chains share one sample of origin, sequenced in a study of cytomegalovirus exposure and HLA in healthy donors. It was with 60 Vbeta and 13 Jbeta primers that the PCR ran. Measured with immunoSEQ multiplex PCR; TCRdb has only the in-frame clones, and not every one. The sample has more than 60,000 clones, 74% seen once. Sequenced input: PBMCs. These receptor sequences come from a middle-aged man in good health and CMV-seropositive.

This sequence joins TRBV6-5 and TRBJ1-6; D ambiguous. CDR3 length: 13 residues. Germline V gene data show CDR1 as MNHEY and CDR2 as SVGAGI. V was clipped by 10 bases and J by 6 bases, with 13 bases between them. In DNA, the CDR3 is TGTGCCACCACTGGACTTACTAATTCACCCCTCCACTTT. It codes for CATTGLTNSPLHF.

The rearrangement joins TRBV7-3 to TRBJ2-2; 8 nucleotides line up with TRBD2. Germline loops: CDR1 SGHTA, CDR2 FQGTGA. V lost 5 bases to trimming and J lost 6 bases; unmatched junction nucleotides: 5. CDR3 length equals 14 residues. The DNA of the CDR3 is TGTGCCAGCAGCCTGGAGCGGGAGTCCGGGGAGCTGTTTTTT. Its protein is CASSLERESGELFF.

The chain couples TRBV7-8 to TRBJ2-7; 8 nucleotides agree with TRBD1. The CDR3 has 19 residues. Trimming removed 5 bases from V and 0 bases from J; junction bases left unmatched: 18. The germline V gene has CDR1 SGHVS and CDR2 FQNEAQ. The CDR3 is CASSKRFLGQGNPSYEQYF. In DNA, the CDR3 is TGTGCCAGCAGCAAACGTTTTTTAGGACAGGGAAACCCCTCCTACGAGCAGTACTTC.

The chain recombines TRBV5-1 with TRBJ2-7, with TRBD1 matching 11 bases. CDR1 and CDR2 (germline): SGHRS, YFSETQ. The V and J ends lost 4 bases and 5 bases, in that order; junction bases with no gene match: 11. CDR3 length equals 16 residues. CDR3 protein: CASSADPGQGANEQYF. In nucleotides, the CDR3 is TGCGCCAGCAGCGCCGATCCTGGACAGGGGGCGAACGAGCAGTACTTC.

V and J are TRBV2 and TRBJ1-2; weak D call: TRBD1 (6 bases). The CDR3 extends over 14 amino acids. Trimming stripped 3 bases from V and 8 bases from J, with 16 bases between. CDR1 SNHLY and CDR2 FYNNEI come from the germline V gene. The CDR3 nucleotides are TGTGCCAGCAGTGATTCTTCGACAGGTGTCGGCTACACCTTC. It encodes CASSDSSTGVGYTF.

This chain joins TRBV7-2 and TRBJ1-4, with 7 bases aligning to TRBD1. Germline lookup yields CDR1 SGHTA and CDR2 FQGNSA. The V gene end was trimmed by 4 bases and the J gene end by 5 bases; junction bases not matched to a gene: 10. The CDR3 length is 16 residues. CDR3 DNA sequence: TGTGCCAGCAGCTCTCGCCTGACAGGGCCAAATGAAAAACTGTTTTTT. Its protein product is CASSSRLTGPNEKLFF.

The J gene is TRBJ1-2, the V gene TRBV2, with TRBD1 as a possible D gene (6 bases). The CDR3 runs 11 residues. V was shortened by 11 bases and J by 4 bases, with 11 bases between the two germline ends. The germline gives CDR1 SNHLY, CDR2 FYNNEI. CDR3 amino acids: CAAGTIYGYTF. Here the CDR3 DNA reads TGTGCCGCAGGGACAATCTATGGCTACACCTTC.

This chain connects TRBV2 to TRBJ2-1; D perhaps matches TRBD1 (6 bases). CDR1 and CDR2 from the germline V gene are SNHLY and FYNNEI. V dropped 2 bases and J dropped 2 bases, with 13 bases sitting between them. CDR3 length: 16 amino acids. The CDR3 coding sequence is TGTGCCAGCAGTGAATACCCCAGGGGTCCCTACAATGAGCAGTTCTTC. This encodes CASSEYPRGPYNEQFF.

The chain is built from TRBV6-1 and TRBJ1-2, with 10 bases matching TRBD1. Germline CDR1 and CDR2: MNHNS and SASEGT. V gave up 6 bases and J gave up 4 bases; unmatched junction bases: 5. The CDR3 consists of 14 residues. CDR3 nucleotides: TGTGCCAGCAGACCCAGGACAGGGGGCTATGGCTACACCTTC. Its translation: CASRPRTGGYGYTF.

CDR3 protein: CASSELKAPQYF. Written as DNA, the CDR3 is TGTGCCAGCAGTGAATTGAAAGCACCGCAGTATTTT. The chain carries TRBV25-1 and TRBJ2-3; D remains ambiguous. Germline CDR1 MGHDK, CDR2 SYGVNS. V dropped 1 base and J dropped 10 bases, with 9 bases sitting between them. CDR3 size: 12 residues.

The V gene is TRBV6-1, the J gene TRBJ1-2; D not resolved. The CDR3 sequence is 11 residues long. Germline V CDR1 and CDR2: MNHNS, SASEGT. Deletions cut 6 bases from V and 5 bases from J, with 7 bases between. The CDR3 bases are TGTGCCAGCAGGGTAGAATATGGCTACACCTTC. Translated, it gives CASRVEYGYTF.

The chain combines TRBV5-1 with TRBJ1-3, with 8 bases fitting TRBD1. The germline CDR1 and CDR2 sequences are SGHRS and YFSETQ. This CDR3 contains 16 residues. V shed 4 bases, J shed 2 bases, and the junction held 8 bases outside the gene matches. DNA for the CDR3: TGCGCCAGCAGCGGCGAGGTGACAGGGGCTGGAAACACCATATATTTT. Translated: CASSGEVTGAGNTIYF. Supplemented by reference TRBV5-1 and TRBJ1-3, the full variable domain reads KAGVTQTPRYLIKTRGQQVTLSCSPISGHRSVSWYQQTPGQGLQFLFEYFSETQRNKGNFPGRFSGRQFSNSRSEMNVSTLELGDSALYLCASSGEVTGAGNTIYFGEGSWLTVV.

V gene TRBV2 combines with J gene TRBJ2-2, with TRBD1 matching 10 bases. From germline, CDR1 is SNHLY and CDR2 FYNNEI. The CDR3 length is 17 residues. Trimming at V came to 8 bases and at J to 5 bases, leaving 14 bases not matched to a gene. The CDR3 reads CASLRKTGGQGTGELFF. For the CDR3, the DNA is TGTGCCAGCCTCCGGAAGACAGGGGGACAGGGGACCGGGGAGCTGTTTTTT.

This chain connects TRBV4-1 to TRBJ1-3; tentatively, D is TRBD1 (6 bases). V lost 4 bases and J 0 bases, leaving 22 bases between the germline ends. Germline CDR1 reads MGHRA; CDR2 reads YSYEKL. CDR3 length: 19 amino acids. The CDR3 DNA is TGCGCCAGCAGCCGGGTGGCGGGGGACAAACTCTTCTCTGGAAACACCATATATTTT. This translates into CASSRVAGDKLFSGNTIYF.

The chain employs TRBV30 and TRBJ2-1; weak D call: TRBD1 (6 bases). Germline values: CDR1 GTSNPN, CDR2 SVGIG (reference sequence). The CDR3 consists of 13 residues. V was pared by 5 bases and J by 7 bases, with 15 bases between. In nucleotides, the CDR3 is TGTGCCTGGGGGCGCGGACAGCCGAATGAGCAGTTCTTC. Translation: CAWGRGQPNEQFF.

The chain employs TRBV5-4 and TRBJ1-1, with D hard to call. Deletions cut 4 bases from V and 5 bases from J, with 15 bases between. The germline V gene has CDR1 SGHNT and CDR2 YYREEE (reference sequence). CDR3 length: 14 amino acids. The CDR3 nucleotides read TGTGCCAGCAGCCTGACGGGAGTTGGAACTGAAGCTTTCTTT. Translated, it gives CASSLTGVGTEAFF.

This clone was counted a single time. This chain uses TRBV7-2 with TRBJ1-1; tentatively, D is TRBD1 (5 bases). The CDR3 consists of 14 residues. CDR1 and CDR2 from the germline V gene are SGHTA and FQGNSA. Deletions cut 0 bases from V and 1 base from J, with 6 bases between. In DNA form, the CDR3 reads TGTGCCAGCAGCTTAGCAGGGGCGAACACTGAAGCTTTCTTT. Translated, it gives CASSLAGANTEAFF.

The chain links TRBV7-3 to TRBJ2-1, with D perhaps matching TRBD1 (6 bases). The CDR3 is made up of 14 amino acids. Between the trimmed V and J ends, which lost 4 bases and 2 bases, there was a span of 9 bases. The germline CDR1 and CDR2 sequences are SGHTA and FQGTGA. The CDR3 bases are TGTGCCAGCAGCTCTCAGGGGACCTACAATGAGCAGTTCTTC. It codes for CASSSQGTYNEQFF.

This chain joins TRBV7-9 and TRBJ2-3; D gene unclear. The V and J ends lost 1 base and 2 bases respectively, with 7 bases between them. The germline gives CDR1 SEHNR, CDR2 FQNEAQ (reference sequence). The CDR3 spans 14 residues. CDR3 residues: CASSLGANTDTQYF. In DNA form, the CDR3 reads TGTGCCAGCAGCTTAGGGGCGAACACAGATACGCAGTATTTT.

The V and J genes are TRBV10-2 and TRBJ2-1, with TRBD2 matching over 7 bases. Germline CDR1 is WSHSY and CDR2 is SAAADI. Trimming removed 0 bases from V and 8 bases from J; junction bases left unmatched: 13. The CDR3 length is 17 residues. The CDR3 DNA follows: TGCGCCAGCAGTGAGTCGGTATGGGGCGGGAGTAGTTATGAGCAGTTCTTC. Translation: CASSESVWGGSSYEQFF.

In DNA, the CDR3 is TGTGCCAGCGGGACAGGAGTTTACGAGCAGTACTTC. Protein product: CASGTGVYEQYF. The chain links TRBV11-2 to TRBJ2-7, with 8 positions matching TRBD1. The CDR3 has 12 residues. The germline V gene encodes CDR1 SGHAT and CDR2 FQNNGV. V was pared by 8 bases and J by 4 bases, with 4 bases of the junction left unmatched.

To note about this clone: The junction differs from germline at one of its ends, possibly a read error. The chain joins TRBV15 to TRBJ2-5, with 8 positions matching TRBD1. The CDR3 extends over 12 amino acids. In germline, CDR1 is LNHNV, CDR2 YYDKDF (reference sequence). This CDR3 reads CATSRDRTGKDF. The CDR3 bases are TGTGCCACCAGCAGAGATCGGACAGGGAAGGACTTC.

The chain uses TRBV15 and TRBJ2-7; 12 nucleotides match TRBD1. J gave up 5 bases and V 3 bases, and 5 bases lay outside the gene matches. Germline CDR1 is LNHNV and CDR2 is YYDKDF (reference sequence). The CDR3 covers 15 residues. The CDR3 reads CATSSRDRGLHEQYF. CDR3 nucleotides: TGTGCCACCAGCAGTCGGGACAGGGGGCTCCACGAGCAGTACTTC.

V and J are TRBV5-1 and TRBJ1-4, with 9 nucleotides matching TRBD1. The germline V gene has CDR1 SGHRS and CDR2 YFSETQ. Losses at the gene ends were 4 bases for V and 4 bases for J; bases not matched to a gene: 11. This CDR3 has 17 amino acids. The CDR3 bases are TGCGCCAGCAGCCGACCCGAAACAGGGGGCGGTAATGAAAAACTGTTTTTT. It specifies CASSRPETGGGNEKLFF. Drawing the rest from reference TRBV5-1 and TRBJ1-4, the complete variable domain is KAGVTQTPRYLIKTRGQQVTLSCSPISGHRSVSWYQQTPGQGLQFLFEYFSETQRNKGNFPGRFSGRQFSNSRSEMNVSTLELGDSALYLCASSRPETGGGNEKLFFGSGTQLSVL.

The genes are TRBV11-3 and TRBJ2-3; D possibly corresponds to TRBD2 (6 bases). The CDR3 consists of 16 residues. Trimming cost V 6 bases and J 2 bases, with 18 bases left between them. Germline lookup yields CDR1 SGHNT and CDR2 YENEEA. Here the CDR3 reads CASSHSNGGNTDTQYF. CDR3 sequence (DNA): TGTGCCAGCAGTCACTCAAATGGGGGGAACACAGATACGCAGTATTTT.

This chain connects TRBV18 to TRBJ1-6, with D unclear. This CDR3 spans 15 amino acids. V gave up 0 bases and J gave up 4 bases, with 7 bases separating them. Germline lookup yields CDR1 KGHSH and CDR2 LQKENI. The CDR3 region has the DNA TGTGCCAGCTCACCACCCGAGGCTTATAATTCACCCCTCCACTTT. Amino acids: CASSPPEAYNSPLHF.

With regard to this clone: Additional DNA sequences in this sample encode the identical CDR3. The gene calls are TRBV19 and TRBJ1-1, with 9 bases that match TRBD1. J gave up 1 base and V 3 bases, and 0 bases lay outside the gene matches. CDR1 is LNHDA, CDR2 SQIVND, per germline (reference sequence). This CDR3 is 14 amino acids long. DNA of the CDR3: TGTGCCAGTAGTATGACAGGGGGGAACACTGAAGCTTTCTTT. Its protein is CASSMTGGNTEAFF.

The rearrangement joins TRBV6-1 to TRBJ2-3; TRBD2 might be the D (7 bases). V lost 2 bases and J lost 2, with 14 bases in between. The CDR3 runs to 16 residues. Germline V CDR1 and CDR2: MNHNS, SASEGT. The CDR3 region has the DNA TGTGCCAGCAGTGAATGGGGGGGGGCGGCCACAGATACGCAGTATTTT. Translating gives CASSEWGGAATDTQYF.

This clone appeared a few times. This rearrangement joins TRBV19 to TRBJ2-2; tentative D call: TRBD2 (6 bases). This CDR3 has 15 amino acids. Trimming stripped 3 bases from V and 2 bases from J, with 10 bases between. The germline V gene encodes CDR1 LNHDA and CDR2 SQIVND (reference sequence). The CDR3 bases are TGTGCCAGTAGTATCGGGAGCTTCAACACCGGGGAGCTGTTTTTT. Translated: CASSIGSFNTGELFF.

J is TRBJ2-3 and V is TRBV7-2; TRBD2 matches at 13 bases. V was clipped by 5 bases and J by 4 bases; unmatched bases: 9. The length of the CDR3 is 17 residues. CDR1 and CDR2 from the germline V gene are SGHTA and FQGNSA. The CDR3 nucleotides read TGTGCCAGCAGCATCGGACTAGCGGGAGTAGGAGCAGATACGCAGTATTTT. Translated: CASSIGLAGVGADTQYF.